This TCR beta chain is drawn from a study of regulatory T cells in long-lasting Graves disease. General observations from the study: Persistent cases favored TRBV28, TRBJ1-2 and TRBJ2-5. A limited number of samples was an acknowledged limitation.

V lost 5 bases, J lost 6 bases, and 11 bases lay in between. This CDR3 spans 13 amino acids. In germline, CDR1 is SGHAT, CDR2 FQNNGV. Building the TCR beta libraries relied on iRepertoire HTBI primers, and CDR3 regions underwent Arm-PCR. TCRdb re-derived calls from the multiplex PCR reads in MiXCR, one entry per CDR3 protein. The repertoire holds approximately 690,000 distinct CDR3 sequences, 30% seen once, with about two fifths in the top ten. For this clonotype: What it binds is not known.

The time point denotes: persistent/refractory GD, antithyroid drugs over 5 years with positive TRAb. From RNA extracted from PBMCs, the TCR library was made. The patient group derived from an endocrinology department in Xi'an, China. The authors drew about 9 milliliters of peripheral blood into EDTA tubes. The material was peripheral blood mononuclear cells (PBMCs), obtained when the disease was refractory, from a patient treated with antithyroid drugs. This receptor was taken from a female donor with Graves disease. The chain recombines TRBV11-2 with TRBJ2-1, with unresolved D. This CDR3 is CASSPARPNEQFF. CDR3 in DNA: TGTGCCAGCAGCCCCGCCCGCCCCAATGAGCAGTTCTTC.